This TCR beta chain was observed in a study of T cell repertoires in cytomegalovirus infection (dated by TCRdb to about 2019). As for the study more broadly: The HLA type of each donor mattered for the analysis, because public TCR beta signatures pointed to carriage of CMV infection along with the matching HLA type.

The germline V gene yields SGHVS for CDR1 and FQNEAQ for CDR2. V is pruned by 5 bases and J by 4 bases, leaving 6 bases of the junction without a gene match. The CDR3 holds 14 amino acids from the cysteine to the phenylalanine. The only DNA kept is the CDR3, 42 bases in frame from the first base. For sequencing, an Illumina HiSeq 1500 was employed. TCRdb itself trimmed the public reads at Q25 with fastp, ran MiXCR and retained productive beta chains. Each CDR3 protein gets just one entry, which takes the most common genes and DNA from the rows behind it. This sample lists 60,000 to 75,000 distinct CDR3 sequences; roughly 20% were detected once. The ten most abundant clones make up around 77% of the sample. This clonotype was seen only a few times. What antigen it recognizes has not been identified. The input lacks base qualities; no much larger clone sits a single base away. Overall results and qualifications from the work: The ex vivo response was dominated by HLA-C-restricted CMV-specific TCR beta clonotypes, and the single most frequent clonotype in two of eight donors was supplied by these HLA-C-restricted clonotypes. Cumulative frequency of public TCR beta family members discriminated carriers of CMV infection plus the relevant HLA type in this cohort and an independent approximately 400-donor cohort.

The specimen was PBMCs, sequenced either directly or after in vitro stimulation (not recorded which). The chain employs TRBV7-8 and TRBJ2-7; TRBD1 agrees with 9 junctional bases. This TCR came from a human donor in good health (CMV status not recorded). Some clones in this sample may be carry-over from other donors' samples. CDR3 loop: CASSTGQGRYEQYF. The nucleotide sequence is given as TGTGCCAGCAGCACAGGACAGGGGAGATACGAGCAGTACTTC.